The 26 T cell receptor beta chains reported below all come from one sample, sequenced in a study of CD8 T cells in ankylosing spondylitis. TCRdb reprocessed the 5' RACE reads with MiXCR, giving one entry per CDR3 protein. The data show 130,000 or so distinct CDR3 sequences, 7% seen once. The sample consisted of blood, either unsorted or a sorted T cell fraction (not recorded which). The receptors were sampled from a male donor with ankylosing spondylitis or in good health (not recorded which).

This clonotype has a count of ten or more. The CDR3 reads CASSDTGGYGYTF. The CDR3 coding sequence is TGTGCCAGCAGTGACACAGGGGGTTATGGCTACACCTTC. The rearrangement links TRBV2 to TRBJ1-2; 8 bases agree with TRBD1. The junction had 2 bases not matched to a gene; V was cut back by 3 bases and J by 5 bases. CDR1 and CDR2 (germline): SNHLY, FYNNEI. The CDR3 runs 13 residues.

Ten or more counts support this clonotype. CDR3 loop: CASSHIRGYNEQFF. For the CDR3, the DNA is TGTGCCAGCAGCCACATCAGGGGGTATAATGAGCAGTTCTTC. The chain couples TRBV11-2 to TRBJ2-1; TRBD1 agrees at 7 bases. The V gene's germline CDR1 is SGHAT and CDR2 FQNNGV. CDR3 size: 14 residues. V shed 5 bases and J 7 bases; nucleotides not matched to a gene: 8.

Concerning this clonotype itself: Possible read error: a much larger clone is one base away. The V call is TRBV19, the J call TRBJ2-7; D is tentatively TRBD1 or TRBD2 (5 bases each). V was trimmed by 4 bases and J by 2 bases, leaving 12 bases between them. The CDR3 is made up of 14 amino acids. Germline CDR1 reads LNHDA; CDR2 reads SQIVND (reference sequence). The CDR3: CASSRDGSAYEQYF. CDR3 nucleotide sequence: TGTGCCAGTAGTAGGGACGGTTCGGCCTACGAGCAGTACTTC.

This clonotype was seen at least ten times. The CDR3 loop is CSARDETGGYQPQHF. CDR3 in DNA: TGCAGTGCTAGAGACGAGACAGGGGGCTATCAGCCCCAGCATTTT. The rearrangement joins TRBV20-1 to TRBJ1-5; 10 nucleotides line up with TRBD1. With 0 bases clipped from V and 5 bases from J, the junction kept 4 bases outside the gene matches. Germline CDR1 reads DFQATT; CDR2 reads SNEGSKA (reference sequence). This CDR3 comprises 15 residues.

This clonotype was counted many times. The chain uses TRBV6-6 and TRBJ2-1; D is ambiguous. V lost 5 bases and J lost 9, with 8 bases in between. CDR3 length: 11 amino acids. Germline CDR1 MNHNY, CDR2 SVGAGI (reference sequence). The CDR3 DNA is TGTGCCAGCAGTCCATTACGTGAGCAGTTCTTC. This gives the protein CASSPLREQFF.

This clonotype was picked up many times. The chain combines TRBV12-3 or TRBV12-4 with TRBJ2-3, with TRBD2 identical over 8 bases. There are 14 residues in the CDR3. V lost 6 bases, J lost 5 bases, and 7 bases stayed unmatched. The CDR3 nucleotides are TGTGCCAGCAGGACAGGTGCGGGAGGAGATACGCAGTATTTT. Residues: CASRTGAGGDTQYF.

This clonotype showed up many times. The chain carries TRBV7-2 and TRBJ2-5, with no clear D. Germline CDR1 reads SGHTA; CDR2 reads FQGNSA. V was clipped by 2 bases and J by 2 bases, with 15 bases between them. The CDR3 is made up of 16 amino acids. DNA of the CDR3: TGTGCCAGCAGCTTAACCCCCTTACACCAGCAAGAGACCCAGTACTTC. Its translation: CASSLTPLHQQETQYF.

This clonotype was recorded at least ten times. The chain combines TRBV5-1 with TRBJ2-3, with 11 bases fitting TRBD2. Trimming at V came to 4 bases and at J to 5 bases, leaving 9 bases not matched to a gene. Germline CDR1 is SGHRS and CDR2 is YFSETQ. CDR3 length: 16 amino acids. For the CDR3, the DNA is TGCGCCAGCAGCGCAAGCATAGCGGGAGGGTTAGATACGCAGTATTTT. Translation gives CASSASIAGGLDTQYF.

A few counts support this clonotype. The chain couples TRBV7-9 to TRBJ1-1; D gene ambiguous. There are 13 residues in the CDR3. Trimming took off 3 bases at V and 4 bases at J, with 9 bases between the two ends. Germline V gene lookup returns CDR1 SEHNR and CDR2 FQNEAQ (reference sequence). The CDR3 spells CASSFEFGTEAFF. The CDR3 DNA is TGTGCCAGCAGCTTCGAGTTTGGCACTGAAGCTTTCTTT.

This clonotype came up many times. The J gene is TRBJ2-5, the V gene TRBV2; possibly TRBD2 for D (6 bases). The germline CDR1 and CDR2 sequences are SNHLY and FYNNEI. V lost 6 bases and J 5 bases, leaving 16 bases between the germline ends. The CDR3 spans 14 residues. CDR3 region: CASRDAGYPETQYF. The CDR3 coding sequence is TGTGCCAGCAGGGATGCGGGGTACCCGGAGACCCAGTACTTC.

In this sample, this clonotype turned up many times. The chain combines TRBV7-8 with TRBJ2-1, with 7 bases fitting TRBD1. Unmatched junction bases numbered 14, after V lost 1 base and J lost 14 bases. The CDR3 consists of 15 residues. Germline V gene data show CDR1 as SGHVS and CDR2 as FQNEAQ. The CDR3 sequence is CASSLVVTGSSVKFF. In DNA form, the CDR3 reads TGTGCCAGCAGCTTAGTGGTGACAGGGTCGTCGGTTAAGTTCTTC.

This clonotype was detected ten times or more. This chain connects TRBV7-6 to TRBJ2-7; no clear D. The ends were cut back, 2 bases at V and 3 bases at J, with 17 bases in the middle. Per germline, CDR1 SGHVS and CDR2 FNYEAQ. CDR3 size: 16 residues. This chain's CDR3 is CASSLYGGQSFYEQYF. CDR3 coding DNA: TGTGCCAGCAGCTTATATGGTGGGCAGAGTTTCTACGAGCAGTACTTC.

There are many counts of this clonotype. The V and J genes are TRBV9 and TRBJ2-7; TRBD2 aligns across 14 bases. The CDR3 consists of 19 residues. Germline V gives CDR1 SGDLS, CDR2 YYNGEE. V lost 0 bases, J lost 0 bases, and 8 bases stayed unmatched. Here the CDR3 reads CASSVGLAGGFGISYEQYF. Written as DNA, the CDR3 is TGTGCCAGCAGCGTAGGACTAGCGGGAGGGTTTGGGATCTCCTACGAGCAGTACTTC.

Ten or more counts support this clonotype. This rearrangement joins TRBV10-3 to TRBJ2-7; D is uncertain. The CDR3 runs to 14 residues. Germline lookup yields CDR1 ENHRY and CDR2 SYGVKD. The ends were cut back, 0 bases at V and 1 base at J, with 7 bases in the middle. DNA for the CDR3: TGTGCCATCAGTGAGTCTCGAGAGTCCTACGAGCAGTACTTC. Amino acid sequence: CAISESRESYEQYF.

At least ten counts were recorded for this clonotype. The chain carries TRBV20-1 and TRBJ2-7; weak D call: TRBD2 (5 bases). The V gene's germline CDR1 is DFQATT and CDR2 SNEGSKA (reference sequence). V lost 0 bases and J lost 7, with 13 bases in between. This CDR3 spans 13 amino acids. CDR3 bases: TGCAGTGCTAGAGATCCGCGGGTACGGGAGCAGTACTTC. Amino acid sequence: CSARDPRVREQYF.

The rearrangement joins TRBV18 to TRBJ2-7; TRBD2 agrees at 9 bases. CDR3 length: 14 residues. V shed 5 bases and J 2 bases; nucleotides not matched to a gene: 4. Germline CDR1 reads KGHSH; CDR2 reads LQKENI. The CDR3: CASSSSGNTYEQYF. CDR3 DNA sequence: TGTGCCAGCTCATCTAGCGGGAATACCTACGAGCAGTACTTC. The variable domain in full, with the rest retrieved from reference TRBV18 and TRBJ2-7, is NAGVMQNPRHLVRRRGQEARLRCSPMKGHSHVYWYRQLPEEGLKFMVYLQKENIIDESGMPKERFSAEFPKEGPSILRIQQVVRGDSAAYFCASSSSGNTYEQYFGPGTRLTVT.

This clonotype was seen repeatedly, ten times or more. The chain joins TRBV18 to TRBJ1-1; tentatively, D is TRBD1 (5 bases). In germline, CDR1 is KGHSH, CDR2 LQKENI. The ends were cut back, 7 bases at V and 4 bases at J, with 19 bases in the middle. The CDR3 is 15 residues long. The chain's CDR3 is CASLRGQKELTEAFF. The DNA for the CDR3 is TGTGCCAGCTTAAGGGGCCAAAAGGAGCTCACTGAAGCTTTCTTT.

This clonotype occurred many times. The chain links TRBV5-5 to TRBJ2-3; TRBD2 matches 8 bases. This CDR3 has 14 residues. Germline V gene sequence: CDR1 SGHKS, CDR2 YYEKEE (reference sequence). V shed 0 bases, J shed 5 bases, and the junction held 2 bases outside the gene matches. The CDR3 bases are TGTGCCAGCAGCTTGGAGCGGGGGAGAGATACGCAGTATTTT. It specifies CASSLERGRDTQYF.

This chain links TRBV20-1 with TRBJ1-6; D call uncertain. Germline loops: CDR1 DFQATT, CDR2 SNEGSKA (reference sequence). Trimming left V 0 bases short and J 7 bases short, with 16 bases between. The CDR3 totals 16 residues. Here the CDR3 reads CSARDPKREGNSPLHF. CDR3 bases: TGCAGTGCTAGAGACCCGAAGCGGGAAGGGAATTCACCCCTCCACTTT.

Ten or more counts support this clonotype. The CDR3 coding sequence is TGCAGTGCCAGGGGCTTGACTAGCGGGGCTGGGGCCAACGTCCTGACTTTC. The encoded protein is CSARGLTSGAGANVLTF. This chain links TRBV20-1 with TRBJ2-6; 11 bases are a match to TRBD2. J gave up 2 bases and V 6 bases, and 9 bases lay outside the gene matches. Germline CDR1 is DFQATT and CDR2 is SNEGSKA (reference sequence). The CDR3 loop spans 17 amino acids.

In its sample, this clonotype was seen many times. The chain couples TRBV6-1 to TRBJ1-2; possible D gene TRBD1, 6 bases. This CDR3 has 14 residues. V lost 2 bases and J lost 8, with 15 bases in between. The germline V gene encodes CDR1 MNHNS and CDR2 SASEGT. The CDR3: CASSEPTGLRGYTF. The CDR3 DNA reads TGTGCCAGCAGTGAACCCACAGGGCTGAGAGGCTACACCTTC.

This clonotype was observed many times. The rearrangement uses TRBV29-1 and TRBJ2-7; 11 bases match TRBD2. This CDR3 is built from 16 residues. Trimming removed 4 bases from V and 2 bases from J; junction bases left unmatched: 10. Germline V gene lookup returns CDR1 SQVTM and CDR2 ANQGSEA. The DNA for the CDR3 is TGCAGCGTTGGACTAGCGGGGCCCTCAGGGGCCTACGAGCAGTACTTC. It codes for CSVGLAGPSGAYEQYF.

This clonotype was counted at least ten times. V usage is TRBV5-4 and J usage is TRBJ2-2; possibly TRBD2 for D (6 bases). The CDR3 is made up of 15 amino acids. The germline gives CDR1 SGHNT, CDR2 YYREEE (reference sequence). V lost 4 bases and J lost 2, with 12 bases in between. The CDR3 sequence is CASSDRRVNTGELFF. The DNA for the CDR3 is TGTGCCAGCAGCGATAGGAGGGTTAACACCGGGGAGCTGTTTTTT.

The chain recombines TRBV7-6 with TRBJ2-6; D is unresolved. Per the germline V gene, CDR1 is SGHVS and CDR2 is FNYEAQ. This CDR3 spans 18 amino acids. Trimming took off 1 base at V and 1 base at J, with 14 bases between the two ends. The CDR3 DNA reads as TGTGCCAGCAGCTTAGAATTTGTAGGGAATTCTGGGGCCAACGTCCTGACTTTC. The encoded protein is CASSLEFVGNSGANVLTF.

In this sample, this clonotype turned up many times. The V gene is TRBV6-5, the J gene TRBJ1-1; 7 bases match TRBD1. The J segment lost 0 bases and the V segment lost 4 bases, leaving 8 bases of the junction unmatched. From germline, CDR1 is MNHEY and CDR2 SVGAGI. The CDR3 has 16 amino acids. CDR3 protein: CASSFTPGQMNTEAFF. CDR3 DNA: TGTGCCAGCAGTTTTACACCGGGACAGATGAACACTGAAGCTTTCTTT.

The sample holds many counts of this clonotype. CDR3 sequence reads: CASRLPGQGYEQYF. CDR3 sequence (DNA): TGTGCCAGCAGGCTACCGGGACAGGGGTACGAGCAGTACTTC. The V call is TRBV5-5, the J call TRBJ2-7; 10 bases fit TRBD1. This CDR3 region has 14 residues. Germline values: CDR1 SGHKS, CDR2 YYEKEE (reference sequence). Trimming at V came to 5 bases and at J to 4 bases, leaving 6 bases not matched to a gene.